These T cell receptor beta chains were read from a single sample in a study of tumor and adjacent non-tumor tissue in lung cancer. TCRdb re-derived calls from the multiplex PCR reads in MiXCR, one entry per CDR3 protein. The table shows approximately 140,000 distinct CDR3 sequences, with about 71% occurring only once. Specimen: lung tumor tissue. The source of these receptors is a man between 60 and 70 years old with small cell lung cancer. Both conserved end residues are part of each CDR3. The D gene is left open where the match is weak. Some rows mark clone size as missing; the rest say once, few, many or name a class of expanded clone.

clone_size j_call v_call d_call cdr3_aa cdr3_nt
many TRBJ2-7 TRBV20-1 NA CSASRDPGSYEQYF TGCAGTGCTAGCCGGGATCCTGGCTCCTACGAGCAGTACTTC
NA TRBJ1-3 TRBV29-1 NA CSVEERRSGNTIYF TGCAGCGTTGAAGAAAGGCGCTCTGGAAACACCATATATTTT
NA TRBJ2-7 TRBV5-4 NA CASSFAVDAREQYF TGTGCCAGCAGCTTCGCTGTGGACGCGAGGGAGCAGTACTTC
NA TRBJ1-2 TRBV6-5 NA CASSYRGVAGYTF TGTGCCAGCAGTTACCGCGGGGTTGCGGGCTACACCTTC
many TRBJ2-6 TRBV12-3/TRBV12-4 NA CASTRRGSGANVLTF TGTGCCAGCACCCGACGGGGCTCTGGGGCCAACGTCCTGACTTTC
NA TRBJ1-2 TRBV6-2/TRBV6-3 NA CASSSPLRCGYTF TGTGCCAGCAGTTCCCCTTTGAGGTGTGGCTATACCTTC
NA TRBJ2-6 TRBV6-2/TRBV6-3 NA CASSYEGTGANVLTF TGTGCCAGCAGTTACGAGGGAACTGGGGCCAACGTCCTGACTTTC
NA TRBJ2-5 TRBV5-8 NA CASSLDGAKTPYF TGTGCCAGCAGCCTAGACGGGGCGAAGACTCCGTACTTC
NA TRBJ2-5 TRBV4-2 NA CTSSLGRQETQYF TGTACCAGCAGCCTCGGCAGACAAGAGACCCAGTACTTC
NA TRBJ1-5 TRBV6-1 NA CASSPREAGNQPQHF TGTGCCAGCAGTCCTAGGGAAGCGGGAAATCAGCCCCAGCATTTT
NA TRBJ1-1 TRBV12-3/TRBV12-4 TRBD1 CASSLVQGGTEAFF TGTGCCAGCAGTTTGGTACAGGGGGGAACTGAAGCTTTCTTT
few TRBJ2-5 TRBV5-6 NA CASSQWISARETQYF TGTGCCAGCAGCCAATGGATTAGCGCGAGAGAGACCCAGTACTTC
NA TRBJ1-2 TRBV20-1 TRBD1 CSVRDAGGCGYTF TGCAGTGTTAGAGATGCAGGGGGCTGTGGTTACACCTTC
NA TRBJ2-1 TRBV6-6 TRBD2 CASTPSGKANNEQFF TGTGCCAGCACCCCTAGCGGGAAGGCCAACAATGAGCAGTTCTTC
once TRBJ2-2 TRBV11-2 NA CASSPLDGGTEELSF TGTGCTAGCAGCCCCCTAGATGGAGGCACCGAGGAGCTGTCTTTT
few TRBJ2-6 TRBV28 NA CASSPTIGAGANVLTF TGTGCCAGCAGTCCTACAATCGGGGCCGGGGCCAACGTCCTGACTTTC
NA TRBJ2-7 TRBV7-8 NA CASSHSRAMGANEQYF TGTGCCAGCAGCCACTCCCGGGCCATGGGGGCTAACGAGCAGTACTTC
many TRBJ2-7 TRBV4-1 TRBD2 CASSHRLAEIYEQYF TGCGCCAGCAGCCACAGACTAGCGGAGATCTACGAGCAGTACTTC
NA TRBJ1-2 TRBV20-1 NA CCADSGHRLGGYTF TGCTGTGCAGACTCGGGACACCGTTTGGGAGGCTACACCTTC
many TRBJ2-1 TRBV5-6 NA CASSLGTLNEQFF TGTGCCAGCAGCCTCGGGACGCTCAATGAGCAGTTCTTC
once TRBJ2-1 TRBV11-2 NA CASSLVRSPEKVMDEQFF TGTGCCAGCAGCTTAGTTCGGTCCCCGGAGAAGGTTATGGATGAGCAGTTCTTC
once TRBJ1-4 TRBV20-1 NA CSVRGVANEELFF TGCAGTGTCCGAGGGGTTGCTAATGAAGAACTGTTTTTT
few TRBJ2-1 TRBV6-1 TRBD2 CASSSPGRESSYNEQFF TGTGCCAGCAGTTCCCCCGGGCGGGAGAGCTCCTACAATGAGCAGTTCTTC
NA TRBJ2-5 TRBV4-2 TRBD2 CVSSQGRLAGEETQYF TGTGTCAGCAGTCAAGGGAGGCTAGCGGGAGAAGAGACCCAGTACTTC
NA TRBJ2-3 TRBV11-2 NA CASSLGARSTDTRYF TGTGCCAGCAGCTTAGGGGCAAGGAGCACAGATACTCGGTATTTT
NA TRBJ1-6 TRBV20-1 NA CSARVGGMGTPLHF TGCAGTGCTAGAGTCGGGGGGATGGGTACACCCCTCCACTTT
many TRBJ1-2 TRBV20-1 NA CSALDSSSLGYTF TGCAGTGCTCTGGACAGCTCAAGCTTAGGCTACACCTTC
NA TRBJ2-1 TRBV28 NA CASTHGEGSYNEQFF TGTGCCAGCACCCACGGTGAAGGTTCCTACAATGAGCAGTTCTTC
NA TRBJ2-7 TRBV29-1 TRBD1 CSLRGTGTEQYF TGCAGCCTCCGAGGGACAGGAACTGAGCAGTACTTC
many TRBJ1-1 TRBV24-1 TRBD1 CATRRTGGKAEAFF TGTGCCACCAGGCGGACAGGGGGCAAAGCTGAAGCTTTCTTT
NA TRBJ2-5 TRBV5-1 NA CASSLKETQYF TGCGCCAGCAGCTTGAAAGAGACCCAGTACTTC
NA TRBJ2-3 TRBV29-1 NA CSVELVGTDTQYF TGCAGCGTTGAACTAGTTGGCACAGATACGCAGTATTTT
many TRBJ1-1 TRBV11-2 TRBD1 CASSLYGQGEAFF TGTGCCAGCAGCTTATACGGACAGGGGGAAGCTTTCTTT
NA TRBJ2-7 TRBV6-2/TRBV6-3 NA CASGHSGTRVYEQYF TGTGCCAGCGGCCACTCCGGGACAAGGGTATACGAGCAGTACTTC
NA TRBJ1-6 TRBV10-3 NA CAISEDSYNPPLHF TGTGCCATCAGTGAGGACTCCTATAATCCACCCCTCCACTTT
NA TRBJ1-1 TRBV11-3 NA CASSKDGGTEVFF TGTGCCAGCAGCAAGGATGGAGGTACTGAAGTTTTCTTT
NA TRBJ2-5 TRBV6-2/TRBV6-3 NA CACSSVLVRGTQYF TGTGCCTGCAGTTCCGTCCTCGTCAGGGGGACCCAGTACTTC
NA TRBJ2-5 TRBV12-3/TRBV12-4 TRBD2 CASNTTSGAMETQYF TGTGCCAGCAATACGACTAGCGGCGCGATGGAGACCCAGTACTTC
few TRBJ2-3 TRBV20-1 NA CSARGSRITDTQYF TGCAGTGCTAGAGGCAGCCGCATCACAGATACGCAGTATTTT
NA TRBJ1-1 TRBV11-2 TRBD1 CASNVRVVGTGGTEAFF TGTGCCAGCAACGTTAGGGTGGTGGGGACAGGGGGAACTGAAGCTTTCTTT
NA TRBJ2-3 TRBV29-1 TRBD2 CSGIPGLTGGTDTQYF TGCAGCGGTATACCGGGACTAACGGGAGGCACAGATACGCAGTATTTT
NA TRBJ2-5 TRBV4-1 TRBD1 CASSQGTDRGTRETQYF TGCGCCAGCAGCCAAGGCACCGACAGGGGGACTCGGGAGACCCAGTACTTC
NA TRBJ2-7 TRBV20-1 NA CSVSLDPGSYEQYF TGCAGTGTTAGCCTGGATCCTGGCTCCTACGAGCAGTACTTC
once TRBJ2-3 TRBV5-1 TRBD2 CASSFGLAGSTDTQYF TGCGCCAGCAGCTTTGGTTTAGCGGGGAGCACAGATACGCAGTATTTT
NA TRBJ2-2 TRBV4-1 NA CASSQEPSRGTNTGELLF TGCGCCAGCAGCCAAGAACCATCGAGGGGCACCAACACCGGGGAGCTGTTATTT
NA TRBJ2-1 TRBV29-1 TRBD2 CCVAGTSFQFF TGCTGCGTTGCTGGGACTAGTTTTCAGTTCTTC
NA TRBJ2-1 TRBV5-1 NA CASSLVASRGNEQFF TGCGCCAGCAGCTTGGTAGCTAGCAGGGGCAATGAGCAGTTCTTC
NA TRBJ1-4 TRBV11-2 NA CASSLRTEKLFF TGTGCCAGTAGCTTACGGACAGAAAAACTGTTTTTT
NA TRBJ2-1 TRBV4-2 NA CASSIGRDSLQQFF TGTGCCAGCAGCATCGGCCGGGACTCCCTCCAGCAGTTCTTC
NA TRBJ2-2 TRBV5-1 TRBD2 CASSPGLAVTNTGELFF TGCGCCAGCAGCCCGGGACTAGCGGTCACGAACACCGGGGAGCTGTTTTTT
many TRBJ1-1 TRBV5-6 TRBD1 CASSFRQRRTGAAFF TGTGCCAGCAGCTTCCGACAACGTAGGACAGGCGCTGCTTTCTTT
NA TRBJ2-5 TRBV20-1 NA CSASHSGTPHETQYF TGCAGTGCTAGCCACTCCGGGACCCCTCACGAGACCCAGTACTTC
many TRBJ1-1 TRBV6-6 NA CASSYSIGGRTEAFF TGTGCCAGCAGTTACTCGATCGGGGGTCGGACTGAAGCTTTCTTT
NA TRBJ1-5 TRBV5-1 NA CASSHHLPYSNQSQHF TGCGCCAGCAGCCACCACCTACCCTATAGCAATCAGTCCCAGCATTTT
NA TRBJ1-4 TRBV20-1 TRBD1 CSATSQGQGATKLFF TGCAGTGCTACGAGTCAAGGACAGGGGGCTACGAAACTGTTTTTT
once TRBJ2-1 TRBV6-1 TRBD2 CVSSELAGAYNEQFF TGTGTCAGCAGCGAACTAGCGGGAGCCTACAATGAGCAGTTCTTC
NA TRBJ2-1 TRBV4-1 TRBD2 CASSQTGTSGSFGQSF TGCGCCAGCAGCCAGACCGGGACTAGCGGGAGTTTTGGGCAGTCCTTC
few TRBJ2-1 TRBV4-1 NA CASSQVSGIGYNEQFF TGCGCCAGCAGCCAAGTTTCGGGGATCGGGTACAATGAGCAGTTCTTC
NA TRBJ1-5 TRBV20-1 NA CSARDHSSNQPQHF TGCAGTGCTAGAGATCACAGCAGCAATCAGCCCCAGCATTTT
NA TRBJ2-3 TRBV6-1 TRBD2 CASSEGTRGLAGGHDTQYF TGTGCCAGCAGTGAAGGGACCCGAGGACTAGCGGGAGGGCATGATACGCAGTATTTT